This T cell receptor beta chain was profiled in a study of early T cells in non-severe SARS-CoV-2 infection. Study overall: Sequencing used unsorted whole-blood bulk RNA, so chains lack pairing. Overall study results and limits: Anti-spike CD8 responses were favored by VDJdb matching, which missed private and CD4 specificities.

As part of library construction, unique molecular identifiers were attached to individual cDNA molecules. TCRdb re-called the 5' RACE reads with MiXCR, one entry per CDR3 protein. The profile shows about 59,000 distinct CDR3 sequences, over 10% of them singletons. Comment on this clonotype: As yet, its antigen is unknown.

V lost 9 bases to trimming and J lost 0 bases; unmatched junction nucleotides: 6. The CDR3 extends over 15 amino acids. Germline CDR1 SGHNT, CDR2 YYREEE (reference sequence). The sequencing used whole blood, collected at baseline. This chain links TRBV5-4 with TRBJ2-5; 12 bases line up with TRBD2. The origin of this receptor is an adult who was a healthcare worker with PCR-confirmed SARS-CoV-2 infection or an uninfected control (not recorded which). In DNA form, the CDR3 reads TGTGCCACTTCCGGACTAGCGGGGAACCAAGAGACCCAGTACTTC. Its translation is CATSGLAGNQETQYF.